This T cell receptor beta chain was profiled in a study of T cells after yellow fever vaccination. This clonotype was recorded many times. Antigen unknown. Whole-study results and caveats: Post-booster samples contained most primary-vaccination clones (about 95% CD4, roughly 88% CD8). When the response was secondary, it was weaker but reached its peak faster, day 5 versus 15.

TCRdb used MiXCR to reprocess the 5' RACE reads, holding one entry per CDR3 protein. Of some 29,000 distinct CDR3 sequences in the sample, about 5% were seen once. The source material was CD8+ T cells sorted from PBMCs, sampled 10 days after the yellow fever booster vaccination. The TCR comes from a man aged 30 to 45 who received the YFV17D yellow fever vaccine.

CDR3 in amino acids: CASMDLAGVNEQFF. Written as DNA, the CDR3 is TGTGCCAGCATGGATCTAGCGGGAGTAAATGAGCAGTTCTTC. The rearrangement uses TRBV19 and TRBJ2-1; TRBD2 aligns across 10 bases. The germline V gene has CDR1 LNHDA and CDR2 SQIVND (reference sequence). The V gene end was trimmed by 9 bases and the J gene end by 7 bases; junction bases not matched to a gene: 9. The CDR3 loop spans 14 amino acids. Full variable domain (missing parts from reference TRBV19 and TRBJ2-1): DGGITQSPKYLFRKEGQNVTLSCEQNLNHDAMYWYRQDPGQGLRLIYYSQIVNDFQKGDIAEGYSVSREKKESFPLTVTSAQKNPTAFYLCASMDLAGVNEQFFGPGTRLTVL.